This T cell receptor beta chain was observed in a study of cytomegalovirus exposure and HLA in healthy donors (dated by TCRdb to the late 2010s). Describing the broader study: An earlier analysis of 587 of the donors reported approximately 280 Gb of sequence data and approximately 120 million unique TCR beta sequences obtained from 150 million to 200 million T cells. Approximately 300 gigabases of sequencing data and 70 million to 100 million unique TCR sequences made up an early release that covered several hundred HLA-typed donors. Of the 300 to 500 genotyped donors, roughly 80% were placed in the genetic ancestry cluster associated with self-reported Caucasian donors. The aim of the study was to test whether cataloging public T cell receptors could identify signatures of past pathogen exposure. The T cell repertoires of under 700 subjects were profiled by immunosequencing and related to cytomegalovirus serostatus. Besides the first cohort of approximately 670 subjects, a separate validation cohort made up of about 120 different subjects was used. To predict cytomegalovirus infection status, the study combined high-throughput TCR immunosequencing, statistical association of individual TCRs with disease status, and machine learning. To study patterns of TCR occurrence, a later analysis re-analyzed previously published TCR beta repertoires from 666 donors and added high-resolution HLA genotyping. Rather than using new phenotypic data, the later analysis identified candidate immune exposures from TCR beta sequences and from how often those sequences occurred across donors. To decide whether each TCR beta V gene segment behaved as functional or pseudogenic, an earlier analysis of fewer than 750 of the donors relied on high-throughput TCR beta sequencing. Donor age, sex, ethnicity and CMV serostatus were compiled together with the repertoire data. A later genetic analysis used genome-wide SNP genotypes for about 55% of the 666 donors, treating that subset as a discovery cohort. All discovery cohort repertoires had been generated using a single sequencing platform. HLA typing covered class I and class II loci at four-digit resolution. The number of donors typed differed by locus, with roughly 620-640 for A, B, C, DRB1 and DQB1, about 500 for DQA1, 600 to 610 for DPA1, and around 430 for DPB1. Roughly five DR-DQ haplotypes were treated as single units for association and clustering because of strong linkage in the cohort. On average, about 240,000 unique TCR beta nucleotide sequences were sequenced per donor among a few hundred genotyped donors of the cohort, with 15% to 20% of those sequences being non-productive.

The CDR3 measures 14 amino acids from cysteine to phenylalanine. The sequence is cut down to CDR3 DNA, 42 bases in frame from base 1. The germline V gene gives CDR1 as SGHDT and CDR2 as YYEEEE. V loses 0 bases of germline sequence and J loses 4 bases, and the interval between the two ends is 7 bases. Libraries came from the immunoSEQ multiplex PCR assay. For the multiplex PCR, a mixture combining 60 forward primers for TCR Vbeta segments and 13 reverse primers for TCR Jbeta segments was used. The CDR3 region of rearranged TCR beta genes was amplified from genomic DNA with a multiplex PCR assay. The amplified TCR beta libraries were sequenced on the Illumina HiSeq System as 87-base-pair reads. As for the authors' bioinformatics: A later analysis tallied about 77 million unique TCR beta chains across the 610 or so repertoires, and around 10 million of those chains were shared by two or more donors. Raw reads were error-corrected and collapsed into unique sequences by a nearest-neighbor algorithm in which closely related sequences were merged to remove PCR and sequencing errors. V, D and J gene segments were assigned by aligning CDR3 sequences to IMGT reference sequences. For a sequence to be retained, a match of at least six nucleotides to both a V gene segment and a J gene segment was required. Rearrangements were called productive when the CDR3 lacked stop codons and stayed in frame with V and J; all others were non-productive. CDR3 was defined according to IMGT convention as the region running from the second conserved V-encoded cysteine to the conserved J-encoded phenylalanine. In an earlier analysis of approximately 590 of the donors, sequences lacking an unambiguous match to a single V gene segment were excluded. An earlier analysis of some 610 of the donors called V segments functional above 56.7% productive rearrangements and segregating when the between-donor standard deviation exceeded 5%. A statistical classification framework was developed to diagnose cytomegalovirus status using the catalog of TCR beta chain sequences. V and J gene assignment, in a later analysis, came from comparing TCR nucleotide sequences with IMGT/GENE-DB human TR gene sequences. Using the TCRdist pipeline, a later analysis assigned CDR3 sequences along with most-parsimonious VDJ recombination scenarios. In a later analysis, each TCR beta chain was defined by its CDR3 amino acid sequence together with its V-gene family, and reads without a unique V-gene family were excluded. In a later analysis, several hundred highly shared, low-generation-probability nucleotide sequences were removed to address suspected cross-contamination and a sequencing artifact. A later analysis calculated a clonal expansion index for each public chain from normalized within-repertoire ranks of inferred template counts. In a later analysis, generation probabilities were computed with a VDJ recombination model fitted to out-of-frame rearrangements, and the resulting probabilities were checked against IGoR. A later analysis scored TCR-TCR, TCR-HLA and TCR-CMV co-occurrence with hypergeometric tests, applying a repertoire-size bias correction to TCR pairs. False discovery rates were estimated in a later analysis by permuting HLA or CMV assignments 20 times. A later analysis grouped co-occurring TCRs with DBSCAN, adding TCRdist sequence similarity when clustering within HLA-allele-positive subsets. For co-occurrence clustering, repertoires with fewer than 30,000 or more than 120,000 public chains were excluded, along with several repertoires with anomalous nucleotide sharing. Sourced from immuneACCESS, this table was stored by TCRdb with only in-frame sequences that have V and J called. A share of the clones is absent; for the studies checked, an unresolved V gene accounts for under half, and the remainder has no known explanation. V and J calls and clone size come straight from that table; D and trimming were deduced from the DNA. The sample table holds 100,000 to 150,000 clones, of which roughly three quarters were seen once. Approximately 10% of the sample is in the top ten clones.

Findings and caveats that apply to the study as a whole: Across donors, most TCR sequences were observed very rarely, whereas some public TCRs were present in many individuals. Only TCR beta chains were sequenced in this cohort, and the absence of alpha or paired-chain data limited detectable features. Because the 87-base-pair reads could not distinguish some IMGT-functional V segments, including TRBV6-2 and TRBV6-3, those segments were excluded. According to the authors, the approach could potentially be generalized to other disease states and immunological phenotypes. At a false discovery rate of 0.05, a later analysis linked 16,000 or so TCR beta sequences to specific HLA alleles. Because HLA typing was missing for some donors at each locus, association tests included only the typed subset. A group of highly shared sequence variants was considered likely to be a technical artifact of the sequencing pipeline. In a later analysis, HLA-associated TCR beta chains showed more clonal expansion and lower generation probabilities than non-associated chains that were equally common. In an earlier analysis of roughly 560 of the donors, most TCR beta V segments were observed in productive rearrangements about 90% or about 30% of the time, broadly matching IMGT annotations. A further reported finding was that TCR beta sequences accurately predicted the HLA-A and HLA-B alleles for most subjects in the first cohort. In vitro tests confirmed that a few of the cytomegalovirus-associated TCR beta chains recognize cytomegalovirus antigens. The study listed 164 TCR beta chains as associated with cytomegalovirus. Roughly uniform sequencing depth across donors was assumed in presence/absence analyses, although this assumption may not hold. Correlated functional status among segregating V segments might reflect linkage disequilibrium, but an unknown experimental factor could not be ruled out. According to a later analysis, TCR association rates differed among HLA loci, with DRB1 alleles showing the most associated TCRs and HLA-C alleles showing the fewest. A later genetic analysis reported fewer N-insertions in productive TCRs among donors in an Asian-associated ancestry cluster than the roughly 650-donor mean. When HLA alleles, especially DR and DQ, strongly co-occurred, attributing TCR associations to individual alleles was difficult. The classifier was reported to diagnose cytomegalovirus status with high specificity and sensitivity in both the original and validation cohorts. In a later analysis, most CMV-associated TCR beta chains were found to appear HLA-restricted, with HLA associations seemingly driven largely by CMV exposure. A later analysis reported that several top co-occurrence clusters appeared linked to parvovirus B19, influenza, CMV and Epstein-Barr virus. CMV serostatus was the only immune exposure information available for the cohort. Because counts were too low, roughly 17 rarely observed V segments, including chromosome 9 orphons, were left out of the earlier analysis of a few hundred of the donors. A later genetic analysis associated a missense DCLRE1C variant with V-gene and J-gene trimming of TCR beta chains, and an independent cohort replicated the association.

In total, roughly 710 healthy bone marrow donors made up the cohort. All cohort members were sampled while nominally healthy, although unrecorded immune exposures were likely present. The donor tested CMV seropositive and was one of the 289 seropositive cohort members. A peripheral blood sample was provided by each donor, and peripheral blood mononuclear cells were used for TCR beta sequencing. The Qiagen DNeasy Blood Extraction Kit was used to extract genomic DNA from the blood cell samples. With regard to this clone: Its recognized antigen is unknown. One base away there is no much larger clone; base qualities are not given.

This TCR derives from a man aged 25-45 years in good health and CMV-seropositive. The sequence is built from TRBV5-6 and TRBJ1-4; the D gene identity is not certain. The sequencing sample was made of PBMCs. CDR3 loop: CASSLVHNNEKLFF. The DNA sequence is TGTGCCAGCAGCTTGGTCCACAATAATGAAAAACTGTTTTTT.